In its sample, the clone carrying this TCR beta chain was seen a few times. The ends lost 8 bases at V and 2 bases at J; junction bases unmatched: 10. Germline V gene lookup returns CDR1 MDHEN and CDR2 SYDVKM. This CDR3 is 15 amino acids long. Primers used in a second PCR of roughly 6 to 12 cycles were a sample-barcoded 5' primer and a J-beta primer mix. TCRdb called the 5' RACE reads again in MiXCR, with one record for every CDR3 protein. The sample consists of about 1.8 million distinct CDR3 sequences, about 50% of them appearing once. This sample is drawn from a study of blood T cells in healthy people across ages.

The source of this sequence is a woman between 35 and 50 years old in good health. Sequencing input: blood. V usage is TRBV28 and J usage is TRBJ2-5; 8 bases line up with TRBD2. The CDR3 DNA sequence: TGTGCCAGCTCTGACCGGGGGGGGCAACAAGAGACCCAGTACTTC. It is translated as CASSDRGGQQETQYF.